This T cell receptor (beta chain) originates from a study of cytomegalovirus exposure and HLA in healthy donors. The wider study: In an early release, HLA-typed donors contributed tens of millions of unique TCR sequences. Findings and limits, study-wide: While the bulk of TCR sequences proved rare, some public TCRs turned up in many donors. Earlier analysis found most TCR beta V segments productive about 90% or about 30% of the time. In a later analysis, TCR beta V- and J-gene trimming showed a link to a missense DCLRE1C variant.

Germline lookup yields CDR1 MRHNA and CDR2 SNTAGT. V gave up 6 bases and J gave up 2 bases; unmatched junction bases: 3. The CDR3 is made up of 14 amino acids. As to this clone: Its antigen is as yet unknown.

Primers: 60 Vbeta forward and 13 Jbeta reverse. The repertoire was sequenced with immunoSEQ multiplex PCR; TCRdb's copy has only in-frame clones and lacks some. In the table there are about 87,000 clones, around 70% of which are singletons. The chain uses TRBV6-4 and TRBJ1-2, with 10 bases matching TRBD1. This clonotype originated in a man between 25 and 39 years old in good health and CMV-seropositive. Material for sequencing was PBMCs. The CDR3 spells CASRPGQGNYGYTF. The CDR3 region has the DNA TGTGCCAGCAGGCCGGGACAGGGGAACTATGGCTACACCTTC.